These 20 T cell receptor beta chains came from one sample sequenced in a study of blood T cells in healthy people across ages. A J-beta primer mix and a sample-barcoded 5' primer were used in a second PCR of roughly 6 to 11 cycles. Each CDR3 protein gets one entry after TCRdb re-called the 5' RACE reads with MiXCR. The sample holds 650,000 to 1,000,000 distinct CDR3 sequences; about 36% are singletons and the top ten take 13%. Sequences were obtained from blood. The receptors derive from a man between 18 and 29 years old in good health.

The count of this clonotype is one. J is TRBJ2-7 and V is TRBV29-1; D gene ambiguous. Matching the DNA end better, TRBJ2-5 makes the J call doubtful. The CDR3 is 13 residues long. The V gene's germline CDR1 is SQVTM and CDR2 ANQGSEA. CDR3 coding DNA: TGCAGCGTTGATAACTACGTCTCAGAGACCCAGTACTTC. Translation: CSVDNYVSETQYF.

The chain recombines TRBV12-3 or TRBV12-4 with TRBJ2-3; 8 nucleotides align to TRBD2. V shed 6 bases, J shed 5 bases, and the junction held 4 bases outside the gene matches. This CDR3 region has 13 residues. In DNA form, the CDR3 reads TGTGCCAGCAGCGGGGGGGCCGGAGATACGCAGTATTTT. This gives the protein CASSGGAGDTQYF.

This clonotype was detected only a few times. The gene calls are TRBV12-3 or TRBV12-4 and TRBJ1-4; no clear D gene. Trimming took off 6 bases at V and 7 bases at J, with 9 bases between the two ends. The CDR3 extends over 12 amino acids. CDR3: CASSPMGEKLFF. The CDR3, as DNA: TGTGCCAGCAGCCCAATGGGTGAAAAACTGTTTTTT.

V and J are TRBV5-1 and TRBJ1-2; D ambiguous. Looked up from germline, CDR1 is SGHRS and CDR2 is YFSETQ. This CDR3 spans 14 amino acids. V shed 5 bases and J shed 8 bases, with 19 bases lying between them. The CDR3 DNA sequence: TGCGCCAGCAGGGACGCCCGAGATGTCCGCGGCTACACCTTC. This encodes CASRDARDVRGYTF. The whole variable domain, remainder taken from reference TRBV5-1 and TRBJ1-2, is KAGVTQTPRYLIKTRGQQVTLSCSPISGHRSVSWYQQTPGQGLQFLFEYFSETQRNKGNFPGRFSGRQFSNSRSEMNVSTLELGDSALYLCASRDARDVRGYTFGSGTRLTVV.

CDR3 sequence: CASSSETLAGATQYF. The CDR3 bases are TGTGCCAGCAGCTCCGAAACTTTAGCGGGGGCTACGCAGTATTTT. V gene TRBV7-2 combines with J gene TRBJ2-3; 9 bases match TRBD2. Germline CDR1 is SGHTA and CDR2 is FQGNSA. The CDR3 runs 15 residues. After removal of 4 bases from V and 8 bases from J, the junction contained 10 bases not matched to a gene.

This clonotype came up many times. The chain uses TRBV12-3 or TRBV12-4 and TRBJ2-5; tentatively, D is TRBD1 (6 bases). V lost 6 bases, J lost 5 bases, and 22 bases lay in between. The CDR3 consists of 16 residues. Here the CDR3 DNA reads TGTGCCAGCAGCGCCCAGGGGTCAGTGGGGTTGGAGACCCAGTACTTC. Encoded protein: CASSAQGSVGLETQYF.

The table lists this clonotype with a few counts. This chain links TRBV9 with TRBJ2-3; 7 bases are shared with TRBD2. With V trimmed by 0 bases and J by 1 base, 2 bases remained unmatched. Germline V gives CDR1 SGDLS, CDR2 YYNGEE. The CDR3 has 15 amino acids. The CDR3: CASSVGRGGTDTQYF. As DNA, the CDR3 is TGTGCCAGCAGCGTAGGTCGGGGGGGCACAGATACGCAGTATTTT.

This clonotype was picked up many times. The rearrangement uses TRBV9 and TRBJ2-7, with D maybe TRBD2 (6 bases). The CDR3 loop spans 14 amino acids. Trimming took 4 bases from V and 2 from J, leaving 13 bases between them. From germline, CDR1 is SGDLS and CDR2 YYNGEE. CDR3 in DNA: TGTGCCAGCAGCCGATCCGGGACTCCCTACGAGCAGTACTTC. Residues: CASSRSGTPYEQYF.

In the case of this clonotype: Just one base apart from a much larger clone, this may be a read error. This sequence joins TRBV6-2 or TRBV6-3 and TRBJ2-7; D unresolved. The CDR3 length is 11 residues. The germline V gene encodes CDR1 MNHEY and CDR2 SVGEGT. CDR3 loop: CASTDSYERYF. CDR3 nucleotides: TGTGCCAGCACCGACTCCTACGAGCGGTACTTC.

This clonotype appeared many times. The chain links TRBV20-1 to TRBJ2-6, with D possibly matching TRBD1 (6 bases). The CDR3 is 15 residues long. Germline lookup yields CDR1 DFQATT and CDR2 SNEGSKA (reference sequence). The V gene lost 1 base and the J gene lost 0 bases, with 7 bases spanning the gap. This CDR3 reads CSARGGGSGANVLTF. CDR3 nucleotides: TGCAGTGCTAGAGGAGGGGGCTCTGGGGCCAACGTCCTGACTTTC.

This sequence joins TRBV18 and TRBJ2-7; 11 bases agree with TRBD1. Germline V CDR1 and CDR2: KGHSH, LQKENI. The CDR3 spans 15 residues. V shed 3 bases and J 7 bases; nucleotides not matched to a gene: 8. CDR3 region: CASSPRTGGFDEQYF. DNA for the CDR3: TGTGCCAGCTCACCCAGGACAGGGGGCTTTGATGAGCAGTACTTC. Using reference TRBV18 and TRBJ2-7 for the parts outside the CDR3, the full variable domain is NAGVMQNPRHLVRRRGQEARLRCSPMKGHSHVYWYRQLPEEGLKFMVYLQKENIIDESGMPKERFSAEFPKEGPSILRIQQVVRGDSAAYFCASSPRTGGFDEQYFGPGTRLTVT.

This clonotype occurred a few times. V and J are TRBV5-1 and TRBJ2-5; perhaps TRBD2 as D (5 bases). Germline CDR1 reads SGHRS; CDR2 reads YFSETQ. Trimming cost V 2 bases and J 11 bases, with 19 bases left between them. The length of the CDR3 is 14 residues. The CDR3 nucleotides read TGCGCCAGCAGCTTCGGTGCGGGTTCGGAGGAGCAGTACTTC. The encoded protein is CASSFGAGSEEQYF.

This clonotype was counted many times. V is TRBV9 and J is TRBJ2-3; D is tentatively TRBD1 or TRBD2 (5 bases each). Germline loops: CDR1 SGDLS, CDR2 YYNGEE. The CDR3 is 14 residues long. With 5 bases removed from V and 2 bases from J, the gap between germline ends came to 12 bases. For the CDR3, the DNA is TGTGCCAGCAGGGGGGAGCTCCTCACAGATACGCAGTATTTT. This translates into CASRGELLTDTQYF.

This clonotype was seen a few times. The chain uses TRBV6-5 and TRBJ2-3, with 9 bases aligning to TRBD2. With V trimmed by 2 bases and J by 4 bases, 7 bases remained unmatched. This CDR3 contains 16 residues. Germline lookup yields CDR1 MNHEY and CDR2 SVGAGI. The CDR3 spells CASSYTRTSVADTQYF. In DNA, the CDR3 is TGTGCCAGCAGTTACACCCGGACTAGCGTGGCAGATACGCAGTATTTT.

This clonotype occurred a few times. Germline is not matched at one junction end, which may reflect a read error. This rearrangement joins TRBV6-5 to TRBJ2-5; no clear D gene. Germline V gives CDR1 MNHEY, CDR2 SVGAGI. The CDR3 runs 11 residues. The CDR3 spells CAGSYQETQYF. For the CDR3, the DNA is TGTGCCGGCAGTTACCAAGAGACCCAGTACTTC.

The V and J genes are TRBV12-3 or TRBV12-4 and TRBJ2-1, with no clear D. The germline V and J ends were trimmed by 6 bases and 4 bases, with 13 bases remaining between them. The CDR3 spans 14 residues. DNA of the CDR3: TGTGCCAGCAGGCCCCTGAGTATGTACAATGAGCAGTTCTTC. Amino acids: CASRPLSMYNEQFF.

This clonotype was seen many times. This chain connects TRBV4-2 to TRBJ2-3, with 8 bases identical to TRBD2. Germline V gives CDR1 LGHNA, CDR2 YNFKEQ. The trim removed 0 bases at V and 8 bases at J, leaving 7 bases unmatched. CDR3 length: 15 residues. The CDR3 sequence: CASSQEGLASGTQYF. CDR3 DNA: TGTGCCAGCAGCCAAGAAGGACTAGCAAGCGGTACGCAGTATTTT.

The rearrangement uses TRBV10-3 and TRBJ1-1; weak D call: TRBD1 (5 bases). The germline V gene has CDR1 ENHRY and CDR2 SYGVKD. The V gene lost 6 bases and the J gene lost 4 bases, with 9 bases spanning the gap. This CDR3 is 12 amino acids long. The CDR3 protein is CAIRGDPTEAFF. CDR3 sequence (DNA): TGTGCCATCAGGGGGGACCCCACTGAAGCTTTCTTT.

This clonotype was seen repeatedly, ten times or more. The V call is TRBV5-1, the J call TRBJ2-5; 8 bases map to TRBD2. The ends lost 0 bases at V and 3 bases at J; junction bases unmatched: 4. The CDR3 sequence is 15 residues long. CDR1 and CDR2 (germline): SGHRS, YFSETQ. This CDR3 reads CASSLVVTSEETQYF. The CDR3 DNA is TGCGCCAGCAGCTTGGTGGTGACTAGCGAAGAGACCCAGTACTTC. Based on the CDR3 plus reference TRBV5-1 and TRBJ2-5, the full variable domain is KAGVTQTPRYLIKTRGQQVTLSCSPISGHRSVSWYQQTPGQGLQFLFEYFSETQRNKGNFPGRFSGRQFSNSRSEMNVSTLELGDSALYLCASSLVVTSEETQYFGPGTRLLVL.

This clonotype was observed a few times. The genes are TRBV5-5 and TRBJ2-3; no clear D. Deletions cut 4 bases from V and 0 bases from J, with 15 bases between. The CDR3 spans 16 residues. Per the germline V gene, CDR1 is SGHKS and CDR2 is YYEKEE (reference sequence). The CDR3 sequence: CASSPWARTSTDTQYF. CDR3 DNA: TGTGCCAGCAGCCCCTGGGCCCGAACTAGCACAGATACGCAGTATTTT.